These 31 T cell receptor beta chains originate from one sample sequenced in a study of high-grade serous ovarian cancer treatment subgroups (dated by TCRdb to the early 2020s). Tumor samples were collected prior to definitive surgery or chemotherapy. Libraries were constructed by the immunoSEQ multiplex PCR assay. TCRdb re-hosts the immuneACCESS table, in-frame sequences only. Its copies lack some clones; in the studies checked, an unresolved V gene accounts for under half of them, and the cause for the rest is not known. The sample table contains about 39,000 clones; only one count was recorded for about four fifths of them. The leading ten clones occupy 3.1% of the sample. The sample taken for sequencing was tumor tissue. The receptors shown here come from a human donor with high-grade serous ovarian cancer.

The chain employs TRBV5-1 and TRBJ1-1; D is ambiguous. Germline lookup yields CDR1 SGHRS and CDR2 YFSETQ. V dropped 0 bases and J dropped 0 bases, with 6 bases sitting between them. CDR3 length equals 14 residues. The CDR3 protein is CASSLGPMNTEAFF. The CDR3, as DNA: TGCGCCAGCAGCTTGGGACCAATGAACACTGAAGCTTTCTTT.

This clone was counted a single time. This sequence joins TRBV27 and TRBJ2-3; 9 nucleotides line up with TRBD1. Germline CDR1 MNHEY, CDR2 SMNVEV (reference sequence). V trimming: 6 bases; J trimming: 3 bases; junction bases outside the gene matches: 7. The length of the CDR3 is 15 residues. The CDR3 DNA sequence: TGTGCCAGCAGCCGCCCGGACAGGGGAACAGATACGCAGTATTTT. Translation gives CASSRPDRGTDTQYF.

The CDR3 sequence: CASSPGTGSWNEQFF. CDR3 nucleotide sequence: TGCGCCAGCAGCCCAGGGACAGGTAGTTGGAATGAGCAGTTCTTC. This chain uses TRBV5-1 with TRBJ2-1; 8 positions agree with TRBD1. V lost 4 bases and J lost 7; bases outside the gene matches: 10. CDR1 and CDR2 from the germline V gene are SGHRS and YFSETQ. The CDR3 consists of 15 residues.

The chain carries TRBV5-5 and TRBJ1-3; the D is unclear. There are 11 residues in the CDR3. Trimming stripped 4 bases from V and 8 bases from J, with 7 bases between. Germline loops: CDR1 SGHKS, CDR2 YYEKEE (reference sequence). This CDR3 reads CASSLRDTIYF. The CDR3 DNA sequence: TGTGCCAGCAGCCTCCGGGACACCATATATTTT.

This chain links TRBV5-6 with TRBJ2-3; TRBD2 matches 7 bases. The trim removed 0 bases at V and 4 bases at J, leaving 5 bases unmatched. The CDR3 has 15 residues. Germline V gene data show CDR1 as SGHDT and CDR2 as YYEEEE. In nucleotides, the CDR3 is TGTGCCAGCAGCTTGGGGGGCGGGAGTGCAGATACGCAGTATTTT. Protein: CASSLGGGSADTQYF.

The chain couples TRBV4-2 to TRBJ2-5, with TRBD2 matching 9 bases. Gene TRBJ2-7 matches the end of the DNA better, so the J call may be wrong. This CDR3 has 15 amino acids. Looked up from germline, CDR1 is LGHNA and CDR2 is YNFKEQ. For the CDR3, the DNA is TGTGCCAGCAGCGTTTATAGCGGGAGTCAGGACGAGCAGTACTTC. Its translation: CASSVYSGSQDEQYF.

V is TRBV28 and J is TRBJ1-4, with 8 bases fitting TRBD1. This CDR3 spans 14 amino acids. The junction had 8 bases not matched to a gene; V was cut back by 5 bases and J by 9 bases. Looked up from germline, CDR1 is MDHEN and CDR2 is SYDVKM. The CDR3 reads CASSPGQGGQKLFF. CDR3 DNA sequence: TGTGCCAGCAGTCCTGGACAGGGTGGGCAAAAACTGTTTTTT. Full variable domain (outside the CDR3, taken from reference TRBV28 and TRBJ1-4): DVKVTQSSRYLVKRTGEKVFLECVQDMDHENMFWYRQDPGLGLRLIYFSYDVKMKEKGDIPEGYSVSREKKERFSLILESASTNQTSMYLCASSPGQGGQKLFFGSGTQLSVL.

V and J are TRBV5-4 and TRBJ2-3, with 13 positions matching TRBD2. J lost 1 base, V lost 4 bases, and 6 bases had no gene match. The CDR3 loop spans 17 amino acids. CDR1 and CDR2 from the germline V gene are SGHNT and YYREEE (reference sequence). The CDR3 sequence: CASSQGLAGARTDTQYF. CDR3 in DNA: TGTGCCAGCAGCCAAGGACTAGCGGGAGCTCGCACAGATACGCAGTATTTT.

The rearrangement links TRBV25-1 to TRBJ2-1; 10 bases are a match to TRBD1. The CDR3 sequence is 13 residues long. From germline, CDR1 is MGHDK and CDR2 SYGVNS. The V and J ends lost 8 bases and 8 bases, in that order; junction bases with no gene match: 6. CDR3 residues: CASVRDRGDEQFF. DNA of the CDR3: TGTGCCAGCGTGAGGGACAGGGGTGATGAGCAGTTCTTC.

The genes are TRBV5-1 and TRBJ2-7; a possible D gene is TRBD1 (6 bases). Per germline, CDR1 SGHRS and CDR2 YFSETQ. This CDR3 has 14 amino acids. V gave up 4 bases and J gave up 2 bases, with 13 bases separating them. In DNA, the CDR3 is TGCGCCAGCAGCACACAGGGCCCTGCCTACGAGCAGTACTTC. Translation: CASSTQGPAYEQYF.

CDR3 residues: CASSSSPGGADTQYF. The CDR3 DNA is TGTGCCAGCAGCTCCTCTCCGGGAGGGGCCGATACGCAGTATTTT. This chain joins TRBV7-8 and TRBJ2-3, with 8 bases aligning to TRBD2. This CDR3 comprises 15 residues. The ends lost 4 bases at V and 6 bases at J; junction bases unmatched: 9. From germline, CDR1 is SGHVS and CDR2 FQNEAQ.

V usage is TRBV5-1 and J usage is TRBJ2-2, with D possibly matching TRBD1 (6 bases). Germline V gives CDR1 SGHRS, CDR2 YFSETQ. The V end was cut by 5 bases, the J end by 6 bases, with 17 bases between. CDR3 length equals 15 residues. The CDR3 DNA reads as TGCGCCAGCAGTTCCGGAAGCAACAGGGCCGGGGAGCTGTTTTTT. Amino acid sequence: CASSSGSNRAGELFF.

The chain carries TRBV5-1 and TRBJ2-7; TRBD1 agrees at 10 bases. CDR1 is SGHRS, CDR2 YFSETQ, per germline. The CDR3 runs to 15 residues. Trimming cost V 1 base and J 2 bases; bases outside gene matches: 3. CDR3 nucleotides: TGCGCCAGCAGCTTGACCGGACAGGGGGCCTACGAGCAGTACTTC. This encodes CASSLTGQGAYEQYF.

The chain uses TRBV29-1 and TRBJ2-7, with D perhaps TRBD2 (6 bases). V lost 4 bases, J lost 3 bases, and 19 bases lay in between. Germline V CDR1 and CDR2: SQVTM, ANQGSEA. CDR3 length: 15 amino acids. CDR3 amino acids: CSVVLSGGEYYEQYF. In DNA, the CDR3 is TGCAGCGTTGTCCTCTCGGGCGGGGAATACTACGAGCAGTACTTC.

The chain has TRBV6-1 and TRBJ2-3, with 10 positions matching TRBD2. The CDR3 has 15 residues. V shed 4 bases and J 7 bases; nucleotides not matched to a gene: 8. CDR1 and CDR2 (germline): MNHNS, SASEGT. CDR3 nucleotides: TGTGCCAGCAGTGTTCCCGGGACTAGCGCATATACGCAGTATTTT. It codes for CASSVPGTSAYTQYF.

The chain has TRBV10-1 and TRBJ2-5; D unresolved. This CDR3 region has 13 residues. Between the trimmed V and J ends, which lost 4 bases and 3 bases, there was a span of 9 bases. Germline lookup yields CDR1 WNHNN and CDR2 SYGVQD (reference sequence). CDR3 amino acids: CASSGDREETQYF. As DNA, the CDR3 is TGCGCCAGCAGTGGTGACCGGGAAGAGACCCAGTACTTC.

The V gene is TRBV6-5, the J gene TRBJ1-1; D gene unclear. V gave up 4 bases and J gave up 5 bases, with 17 bases separating them. This CDR3 spans 15 amino acids. The V gene's germline CDR1 is MNHEY and CDR2 SVGAGI. The CDR3 is CASSSSFSLRTEAFF. CDR3 nucleotides: TGTGCCAGCAGTTCGTCGTTCTCCCTCCGGACTGAAGCTTTCTTT.

This sequence joins TRBV7-2 and TRBJ1-1, with D maybe TRBD1 (5 bases). Germline V gene data show CDR1 as SGHTA and CDR2 as FQGNSA. The CDR3 runs to 16 residues. V lost 1 base and J 2 bases, leaving 14 bases between the germline ends. The CDR3 coding sequence is TGTGCCAGCAGCTTAGTCAGGGAGGGAGTTAACACTGAAGCTTTCTTT. This encodes CASSLVREGVNTEAFF.

The V and J genes are TRBV29-1 and TRBJ2-7, with a possible D match to TRBD2 (7 bases). The CDR3 totals 17 residues. CDR1 is SQVTM and CDR2 is ANQGSEA in the germline V gene. V was cut by 5 bases and J by 4 bases, with 27 bases left in between. CDR3 amino acids: CSVSTRSRGRGGYEQYF. For the CDR3, the DNA is TGCAGCGTTTCCACACGGTCACGCGGGAGAGGGGGTTACGAGCAGTACTTC.

This CDR3 reads CASSHVLMNQPQHF. CDR3 DNA sequence: TGTGCCAGCAGCCACGTGCTTATGAATCAGCCCCAGCATTTT. This chain connects TRBV7-2 to TRBJ1-5; no definite D call. The CDR3 totals 14 residues. Germline CDR1 is SGHTA and CDR2 is FQGNSA. Trimming took 5 bases from V and 4 from J, leaving 12 bases between them.

J is TRBJ2-3 and V is TRBV29-1; D is ambiguous. Trimming took 5 bases from V and 1 from J, leaving 16 bases between them. This CDR3 is 15 amino acids long. The germline gives CDR1 SQVTM, CDR2 ANQGSEA. The CDR3 sequence: CSVTLRSPGTDTQYF. The CDR3, as DNA: TGCAGCGTTACCCTGAGGTCCCCCGGCACAGATACGCAGTATTTT.

The J gene is TRBJ1-6, the V gene TRBV4-1, with D unclear. The V gene lost 4 bases and the J gene lost 11 bases, with 12 bases spanning the gap. This CDR3 comprises 13 residues. Germline assignment: CDR1 MGHRA and CDR2 YSYEKL. As DNA, the CDR3 is TGCGCCAGCAGCCCCACGCTATCTACACCCCTCCACTTT. This codes for CASSPTLSTPLHF.

The CDR3 protein is CASSQAASQGTSYEQYF. CDR3 DNA: TGTGCCAGCAGCCAAGCGGCCTCACAGGGGACGAGCTACGAGCAGTACTTC. This chain connects TRBV5-6 to TRBJ2-7; TRBD1 matches 7 bases. Germline trimming cut 4 bases from V and 3 bases from J; bases unmatched to any gene: 16. This CDR3 comprises 17 residues. The V gene's germline CDR1 is SGHDT and CDR2 YYEEEE. Based on the CDR3 plus reference TRBV5-6 and TRBJ2-7, the full variable domain is DAGVTQSPTHLIKTRGQQVTLRCSPKSGHDTVSWYQQALGQGPQFIFQYYEEEERQRGNFPDRFSGHQFPNYSSELNVNALLLGDSALYLCASSQAASQGTSYEQYFGPGTRLTVT.

The J gene is TRBJ1-5, the V gene TRBV6-5; D ambiguous. Trimming took off 2 bases at V and 1 base at J, with 6 bases between the two ends. This CDR3 is built from 14 residues. Germline lookup yields CDR1 MNHEY and CDR2 SVGAGI. CDR3 sequence: CASSYGGSNQPQHF. The CDR3 DNA reads TGTGCCAGCAGTTACGGTGGGAGCAATCAGCCCCAGCATTTT.

V and J are TRBV4-3 and TRBJ2-2, with TRBD2 identical over 8 bases. J gave up 7 bases and V 3 bases, and 4 bases lay outside the gene matches. The CDR3 totals 14 residues. Germline assignment: CDR1 LGHNA and CDR2 YSLEER. The CDR3 here is CASSHSGTGGELFF. CDR3 DNA: TGCGCCAGCAGCCATAGCGGGACGGGCGGGGAGCTGTTTTTT.

Only a few counts were recorded for this clone. The chain employs TRBV9 and TRBJ1-1; weak D call: TRBD1 (5 bases). CDR3 length: 15 amino acids. Germline CDR1 reads SGDLS; CDR2 reads YYNGEE. V was trimmed by 4 bases and J by 1 base, leaving 14 bases between them. CDR3 DNA: TGTGCCAGCAGCCGCGACAGTACAGGGAACACTGAAGCTTTCTTT. It specifies CASSRDSTGNTEAFF.

The chain employs TRBV7-9 and TRBJ2-4, with D perhaps TRBD1 or TRBD2 (5 bases each). This CDR3 has 15 amino acids. Germline V CDR1 and CDR2: SEHNR, FQNEAQ (reference sequence). V was pared by 6 bases and J by 0 bases, with 12 bases between. This chain's CDR3 is CASSSAGTAKNIQYF. The CDR3 region has the DNA TGTGCCAGCAGTTCCGCCGGGACAGCCAAAAACATTCAGTACTTC.

The table lists this clone with a few counts. DNA of the CDR3: TGCGCCAGCAGCTTGGAAATGGTTGGGGAGACCCAGTACTTC. Its protein product is CASSLEMVGETQYF. V gene TRBV5-1 combines with J gene TRBJ2-5; D ambiguous. The germline CDR1 and CDR2 sequences are SGHRS and YFSETQ. The length of the CDR3 is 14 residues. The V gene lost 0 bases and the J gene lost 5 bases, with 11 bases spanning the gap.

The V and J genes are TRBV7-2 and TRBJ2-7; TRBD2 agrees at 9 bases. This CDR3 is built from 16 residues. The germline gives CDR1 SGHTA, CDR2 FQGNSA. After removal of 5 bases from V and 1 base from J, the junction contained 9 bases not matched to a gene. Here the CDR3 reads CASSRIGGRGSYEQYF. Written as DNA, the CDR3 is TGTGCCAGCAGCCGGATCGGCGGGAGGGGGTCCTACGAGCAGTACTTC. The full variable domain, completed using reference TRBV7-2 and TRBJ2-7, is GAGVSQSPSNKVTEKGKDVELRCDPISGHTALYWYRQSLGQGLEFLIYFQGNSAPDKSGLPSDRFSAERTGGSVSTLTIQRTQQEDSAVYLCASSRIGGRGSYEQYFGPGTRLTVT.

J is TRBJ1-1 and V is TRBV7-9; tentatively, D is TRBD1 (5 bases). The CDR3 length is 14 residues. Germline assignment: CDR1 SEHNR and CDR2 FQNEAQ (reference sequence). Trimming left V 0 bases short and J 6 bases short, with 11 bases between. This chain's CDR3 is CASSLASRQSEAFF. CDR3 sequence (DNA): TGTGCCAGCAGCTTAGCCTCCCGACAGTCTGAAGCTTTCTTT.

V usage is TRBV30 and J usage is TRBJ2-4, with 8 bases lining up with TRBD2. The CDR3 length is 20 residues. V trimming: 3 bases; J trimming: 0 bases; junction bases outside the gene matches: 19. Germline values: CDR1 GTSNPN, CDR2 SVGIG (reference sequence). CDR3 sequence (DNA): TGTGCCTGGAGAAAAGTAGTGATTGGCGGGGGGACCCTAGCCAAAAACATTCAGTACTTC. Protein product: CAWRKVVIGGGTLAKNIQYF.